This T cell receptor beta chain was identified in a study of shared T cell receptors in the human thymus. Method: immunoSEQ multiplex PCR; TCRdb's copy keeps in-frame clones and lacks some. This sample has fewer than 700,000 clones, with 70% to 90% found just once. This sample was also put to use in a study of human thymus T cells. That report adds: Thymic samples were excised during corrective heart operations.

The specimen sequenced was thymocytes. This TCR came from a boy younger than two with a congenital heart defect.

CDR3 nucleotide sequence: TGCGCCAGCAGCCAACAAATACCGGGACTCACGAACACTGAAGCTTTCTTT. It specifies CASSQQIPGLTNTEAFF. This rearrangement joins TRBV4-1 to TRBJ1-1, with D possibly being TRBD1 (5 bases). Germline CDR1 is MGHRA and CDR2 is YSYEKL. The CDR3 extends over 17 amino acids. V lost 2 bases and J 1 base, leaving 17 bases between the germline ends.